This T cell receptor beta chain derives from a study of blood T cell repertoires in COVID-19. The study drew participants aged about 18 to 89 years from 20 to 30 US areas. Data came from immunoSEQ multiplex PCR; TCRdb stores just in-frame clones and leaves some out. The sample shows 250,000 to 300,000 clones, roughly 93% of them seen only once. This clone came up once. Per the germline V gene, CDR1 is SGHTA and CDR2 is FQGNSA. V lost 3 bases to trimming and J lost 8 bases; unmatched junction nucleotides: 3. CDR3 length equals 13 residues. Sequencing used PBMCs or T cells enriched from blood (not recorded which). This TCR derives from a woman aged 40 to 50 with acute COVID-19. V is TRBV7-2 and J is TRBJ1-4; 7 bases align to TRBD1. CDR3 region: CASSFRQGEKLFF. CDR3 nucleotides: TGTGCCAGCAGCTTCAGACAGGGCGAAAAACTGTTTTTT.